The 27 T cell receptor beta chains below come from one sample, sequenced in a study of OX40 agonist ivuxolimab in advanced cancers. Assay used: immunoSEQ multiplex PCR; TCRdb lists only in-frame clones, some missing. The repertoire holds more than 20,000 clones, with around 82% as singletons. Sequencing was performed on CD4+ or CD8+ T cells sorted from blood, taken in a trial of the OX40 agonist ivuxolimab. The receptors shown here come from an adult with an advanced solid tumor such as melanoma, head and neck, liver or kidney cancer.

The chain is built from TRBV7-6 and TRBJ1-1; 10 bases align to TRBD1. The CDR3 extends over 14 amino acids. The V and J ends lost 2 bases and 7 bases, in that order; junction bases with no gene match: 4. Germline V CDR1 and CDR2: SGHVS, FNYEAQ. CDR3 protein: CASSLRQGAVEAFF. CDR3 sequence (DNA): TGTGCCAGCAGCTTAAGACAGGGGGCCGTTGAAGCTTTCTTT.

This clone came up once. The chain recombines TRBV27 with TRBJ2-6; D might be TRBD2 (7 bases). V lost 1 base, J lost 3 bases, and 13 bases lay in between. Per germline, CDR1 MNHEY and CDR2 SMNVEV (reference sequence). The CDR3 is 17 residues long. CDR3: CASSLFSGGGGANVLTF. The CDR3 nucleotides read TGTGCCAGCAGTTTATTTTCGGGGGGCGGTGGGGCCAACGTCCTGACTTTC.

The chain is built from TRBV6-6 and TRBJ1-2; D is possibly TRBD1 (5 bases). CDR1 is MNHNY and CDR2 is SVGAGI in the germline V gene (reference sequence). This CDR3 comprises 12 residues. V lost 8 bases, J lost 4 bases, and 11 bases lay in between. In DNA form, the CDR3 reads TGTGCCAGCGACCGGGACCCCTATGGCTACACCTTC. Protein sequence: CASDRDPYGYTF.

The V gene is TRBV12-1, the J gene TRBJ2-1; TRBD2, as called in the table, went unchecked against the DNA. TRBV12-1 is an annotated pseudogene. The CDR3 has 15 amino acids. The CDR3 coding sequence is TGTGCCAGCAGCTTGAGTAAAGGTAGCGTAAATGAGCAGTTCTTC. It specifies CASSLSKGSVNEQFF.

The chain has TRBV6-5 and TRBJ2-7, with unresolved D. CDR1 is MNHEY, CDR2 SVGAGI, per germline. The CDR3 consists of 13 residues. The V end lost 4 bases, the J end lost 5 bases, and 12 bases lay between the germline ends. CDR3 bases: TGTGCCAGCAGTTTTAAGTGGGGAAACGAGCAGTACTTC. Encoded protein: CASSFKWGNEQYF.

The chain links TRBV6-5 to TRBJ1-1; D is ambiguous. Germline V gene data show CDR1 as MNHEY and CDR2 as SVGAGI. The CDR3 covers 14 residues. The V end lost 6 bases, the J end lost 0 bases, and 11 bases lay between the germline ends. The CDR3 sequence: CASSLRRLNTEAFF. The CDR3 DNA sequence: TGTGCCAGCAGCCTCAGAAGATTGAACACTGAAGCTTTCTTT.

This clone was seen more than once but under ten times. J is TRBJ2-7 and V is TRBV28; the D gene is possibly TRBD2 (7 bases). Trimming took off 10 bases at V and 5 bases at J, with 21 bases between the two ends. This CDR3 comprises 14 residues. Germline CDR1 is MDHEN and CDR2 is SYDVKM. CDR3 DNA sequence: TGTGCCACCCAGGGAGGGACAAGTTTAAACGAGCAGTACTTC. Its protein product is CATQGGTSLNEQYF.

The rearrangement links TRBV12-5 to TRBJ2-1; D is perhaps TRBD1 (6 bases). The CDR3 runs 15 residues. The V end was cut by 5 bases, the J end by 7 bases, with 18 bases between. Germline CDR1 LGHNT, CDR2 FRNRAP. As DNA, the CDR3 is TGTGCTAGTGGTGCCAGCAGAGGGGGAAGGAATGAGCAGTTCTTC. It codes for CASGASRGGRNEQFF. The entire variable domain, with the rest obtained from reference TRBV12-5 and TRBJ2-1, is as follows: DARVTQTPRHKVTEMGQEVTMRCQPILGHNTVFWYRQTMMQGLELLAYFRNRAPLDDSGMPKDRFSAEMPDATLATLKIQPSEPRDSAVYFCASGASRGGRNEQFFGPGTRLTVL.

The DNA of the CDR3 is TGTGCCAGCAGACAGACAGGGGCCGAGAGACAAGAGACCCAGTACTTC. As protein: CASRQTGAERQETQYF. The rearrangement links TRBV14 to TRBJ2-5; TRBD1 agrees at 8 bases. V lost 6 bases and J lost 2; bases outside the gene matches: 11. The length of the CDR3 is 16 residues. Germline V gene data show CDR1 as SGHDN and CDR2 as FVKESK.

This clone was counted between two and nine times. Germline is not matched at one junction end, which may reflect a read error. The genes are TRBV7-7 and TRBJ1-2, with D maybe TRBD1 (5 bases). This CDR3 contains 14 residues. Germline loops: CDR1 SSHAT, CDR2 FNYEAQ (reference sequence). The CDR3 spells CASSFAGRWHGYTF. CDR3 bases: TGTGCTAGCAGCTTCGCAGGGAGGTGGCATGGCTACACCTTC.

The genes are TRBV4-2 and TRBJ2-7, with 10 bases that match TRBD2. Germline CDR1 LGHNA, CDR2 YNFKEQ. The CDR3 covers 20 residues. Trimming removed 0 bases from V and 2 bases from J; junction bases left unmatched: 16. CDR3 DNA sequence: TGTGCCAGCAGCCAAGAGGGACTTATAGCGGGGGGCCGCCTACCCTACGAGCAGTACTTC. It yields the protein CASSQEGLIAGGRLPYEQYF.

The chain carries TRBV9 and TRBJ2-3, with D perhaps matching TRBD1 (5 bases). Germline V gene sequence: CDR1 SGDLS, CDR2 YYNGEE. V was cut by 0 bases and J by 0 bases, with 8 bases left in between. The CDR3 sequence is 15 residues long. CDR3 in DNA: TGTGCCAGCAGCGTAGCAGGGATTAGCACAGATACGCAGTATTTT. Amino acids: CASSVAGISTDTQYF.

V and J are TRBV9 and TRBJ2-6, with D hard to call. The V and J ends lost 4 bases and 2 bases respectively, with 10 bases between them. This CDR3 comprises 15 residues. Germline CDR1 reads SGDLS; CDR2 reads YYNGEE. CDR3 in DNA: TGTGCCAGCAGCTCGAGGAGTGCTGGGGCCAACGTCCTGACTTTC. Residues: CASSSRSAGANVLTF.

The chain couples TRBV12-5 to TRBJ2-4; D gene unclear. Germline CDR1 reads LGHNT; CDR2 reads FRNRAP. Trimming took off 6 bases at V and 0 bases at J, with 9 bases between the two ends. The CDR3 runs 14 residues. The CDR3 sequence: CASGRAEAKNIQYF. DNA for the CDR3: TGTGCTAGTGGCCGCGCCGAAGCCAAAAACATTCAGTACTTC.

This clone was seen only once. The chain carries TRBV18 and TRBJ1-1; D is unresolved. Trimming cost V 0 bases and J 0 bases, with 11 bases left between them. This CDR3 contains 16 residues. The germline V gene encodes CDR1 KGHSH and CDR2 LQKENI. CDR3 sequence: CASSPPVGRMNTEAFF. CDR3 DNA: TGTGCCAGCTCACCACCAGTCGGTCGGATGAACACTGAAGCTTTCTTT.

The sample holds a few counts of this clone. J is TRBJ2-1 and V is TRBV7-2; D could derive from TRBD1 or TRBD2 (6 bases each). CDR1 and CDR2 from the germline V gene are SGHTA and FQGNSA. The V end lost 1 base, the J end lost 4 bases, and 11 bases lay between the germline ends. The CDR3 extends over 15 amino acids. The CDR3 reads CASSLGGADYNEQFF. CDR3 sequence (DNA): TGTGCCAGCAGCTTAGGGGGGGCGGATTACAATGAGCAGTTCTTC.

This chain connects TRBV7-8 to TRBJ1-1; 9 bases are shared with TRBD1. This CDR3 comprises 17 residues. The germline gives CDR1 SGHVS, CDR2 FQNEAQ. J was trimmed by 5 bases and V by 3 bases; bases with no gene match: 13. Here the CDR3 reads CASSFGQGFRLGTEAFF. CDR3 bases: TGTGCCAGCAGCTTCGGACAGGGGTTTCGTCTGGGTACTGAAGCTTTCTTT.

This clone was detected a few times. This sequence joins TRBV5-6 and TRBJ1-3; TRBD1 matches at 7 bases. In germline, CDR1 is SGHDT, CDR2 YYEEEE. V was clipped by 4 bases and J by 6 bases; unmatched bases: 7. The CDR3 is 14 amino acids. CDR3 nucleotide sequence: TGTGCCAGCAGCCCGGAAGGGGGCGCAAACACCATATATTTT. Protein: CASSPEGGANTIYF.

This clone turned up a few times. The same CDR3 arises from other DNA sequences in this sample as well. The chain recombines TRBV6-5 with TRBJ1-1; D gene uncertain. The CDR3 loop spans 12 amino acids. V lost 2 bases and J 5 bases, leaving 6 bases between the germline ends. Germline loops: CDR1 MNHEY, CDR2 SVGAGI. The CDR3 nucleotides are TGTGCCAGCAGTTACGGCGGAACTGAAGCTTTCTTT. Translation gives CASSYGGTEAFF.

In its sample, this clone ranks as medium-sized. This chain uses TRBV25-1 with TRBJ2-6, with D hard to call. V shed 5 bases and J shed 1 base, with 3 bases lying between them. The germline CDR1 and CDR2 sequences are MGHDK and SYGVNS. There are 13 residues in the CDR3. The CDR3 DNA is TGTGCCAGCAGTCGATCTGGGGCCAACGTCCTGACTTTC. Translating it yields CASSRSGANVLTF.

This chain links TRBV9 with TRBJ2-3; the D is unclear. With 0 bases removed from V and 4 bases from J, the gap between germline ends came to 12 bases. This CDR3 comprises 15 residues. Looked up from germline, CDR1 is SGDLS and CDR2 is YYNGEE. This chain's CDR3 is CASSVVSIGADTQYF. DNA for the CDR3: TGTGCCAGCAGCGTAGTTTCTATCGGCGCAGATACGCAGTATTTT.

This clone appeared once. The rearrangement joins TRBV13 to TRBJ1-2; 10 bases line up with TRBD1. The V segment lost 4 bases and the J segment 7 bases; nucleotides outside the gene matches: 12. Per germline, CDR1 PRHDT and CDR2 FYEKMQ (reference sequence). The CDR3 loop spans 16 amino acids. CDR3 amino acids: CASSSPLRQGAGGYTF. As DNA, the CDR3 is TGTGCCAGCAGCTCACCCCTTAGACAGGGGGCGGGTGGCTACACCTTC. Full variable domain (remainder filled in from reference TRBV13 and TRBJ1-2): AAGVIQSPRHLIKEKRETATLKCYPIPRHDTVYWYQQGPGQDPQFLISFYEKMQSDKGSIPDRFSAQQFSDYHSELNMSSLELGDSALYFCASSSPLRQGAGGYTFGSGTRLTVV.

The chain uses TRBV9 and TRBJ2-1, with D maybe TRBD2 (6 bases). V was shortened by 3 bases and J by 12 bases, with 19 bases between the two germline ends. This CDR3 has 14 residues. CDR1 is SGDLS, CDR2 YYNGEE, per germline. For the CDR3, the DNA is TGTGCCAGCAGCGCCTTGGTCGGAGGGGAAAGGCAGTTCTTC. The encoded protein is CASSALVGGERQFF.

The rearrangement uses TRBV9 and TRBJ2-3; possibly TRBD1 for D (6 bases). Germline V gene data show CDR1 as SGDLS and CDR2 as YYNGEE. This CDR3 spans 13 amino acids. V lost 7 bases and J 2 bases, leaving 11 bases between the germline ends. The CDR3 nucleotides read TGTGCCAGCTCAACAGGGAACACAGATACGCAGTATTTT. Encoded protein: CASSTGNTDTQYF.

This chain links TRBV5-6 with TRBJ2-3; 7 bases are a match to TRBD2. J gave up 3 bases and V 7 bases, and 17 bases lay outside the gene matches. This CDR3 is 17 amino acids long. Germline values: CDR1 SGHDT, CDR2 YYEEEE. The CDR3, as DNA: TGTGCCAGCCTCCCGTGGGGTAGACTAGCTGGGACAGATACGCAGTATTTT. Residues: CASLPWGRLAGTDTQYF.

With respect to this clone: Other nucleotide sequences in the sample specify the same CDR3. The V gene is TRBV4-1, the J gene TRBJ1-2, with a tentative D call TRBD1 (5 bases). The germline V and J ends were trimmed by 0 bases and 8 bases, with 16 bases remaining between them. CDR3 length equals 15 residues. The germline CDR1 and CDR2 sequences are MGHRA and YSYEKL. In DNA form, the CDR3 reads TGCGCCAGCAGCCAAGAAGTTGGGCAGGGCTACGGCTACACCTTC. Its translation is CASSQEVGQGYGYTF.

V gene TRBV21-1 combines with J gene TRBJ2-4; TRBD1 is the table's D call and was not checked against the DNA. TRBV21-1 is flagged as a pseudogene. The CDR3 totals 18 residues. The CDR3 here is CASIYPGQGILTFPFQYF. The CDR3 DNA follows: TGTGCCAGCATTTATCCGGGACAGGGGATTCTTACTTTTCCCTTTCAGTACTTC.